This T cell receptor (beta chain) was sequenced during a study of cytotoxic CD8 clonotypes in ibrutinib-treated CLL (dated by TCRdb to the early 2020s). With regard to the full study: The cohort was composed of roughly ten relapsed/refractory and approximately 16 treatment-naive patients; IGHV unmutated status was identified in 17 patients. Responses were partial in around 25 patients and complete in 2; after median 68 months follow-up, roughly 15 stayed in remission and about twelve progressed. Samples at response were collected after a median of roughly 13 months of treatment, with a range of roughly 6 to 36 months. Samples averaged roughly 260,000 productive templates and 94,082 productive rearrangements. Longitudinal samples were obtainable from about 30% of the roughly 86 participants in the trial. Cryopreserved peripheral blood mononuclear cells were obtained before treatment, at response, and at either sustained remission or disease progression. Patients were still on ibrutinib when every remission and progressive disease sample was collected.

Remarks on this clone: The antigen it recognizes is unknown. Nothing much larger sits one base from this clone, and base qualities are not available.

On a MiSeq, deep resolution sequencing aimed for a depth between 1 in 1 million and 1 in 200,000 T cells, with each clonotype covered approximately 10x on average. The immunoSEQ hsTCRB Kit was used to generate TCR beta libraries. As for the authors' bioinformatics: Data were analyzed with ImmunoSEQ Data Assistant and ImmunoSEQ Analyzer, with V, D and J genes assigned per IMGT definitions. Clonality, with values ranging from 0 to 1, was calculated as one minus the normalized Shannon entropy of productive rearrangement frequencies. Public clonotype analysis was restricted to overrepresented clonotypes comprising at least 0.05% of each patient's repertoire. Repertoires from around 13 age-matched healthy donors in immuneACCESS were used as clonality controls. TCRdb's version of the immuneACCESS table is confined to in-frame rearrangements and falls short of the full clone set. An unresolved V gene accounts for under half of the shortfall where checked; the remainder is of unknown origin. V, J and clone size reflect that table, while D and trimming were determined from the DNA. This sample lists about 72,000 clones; about two thirds were detected once. The ten biggest clones cover around 5.7% of the sample.

The full study reports these points: Sampling times were not matched between sustained-remission and progressing patients, and lymph node repertoires were not studied. An increase in clonality was observed at ibrutinib response, with clonality remaining stable during sustained remission and falling back toward baseline at progression. Public clonotypes were rare and either shrank or stayed stable during treatment, and the rise in clonality at ibrutinib response reflected expansion of private clonotypes. Baseline clonality was found to be higher than that of age-matched healthy donors and was strongly correlated with circulating CD8+ T-cell counts.

The CDR3 starts with the cysteine, ends with the phenylalanine, and has 15 residues. Only the CDR3 DNA stays, 45 bases, in frame from base 1. The germline V gene supplies CDR1 SGHVS and CDR2 FNYEAQ. From V the trimming removes 0 bases and from J it removes 6 bases, while the gene matches leave 7 bases of the junction unaccounted for. The time point label for this specimen denotes: about eleven months on ibrutinib. For TCR beta library preparation, approximately 2 micrograms of genomic DNA was extracted from cryopreserved PBMCs. High-throughput TCR beta sequencing was performed on longitudinal blood samples from CLL patients receiving ibrutinib monotherapy. The patients took part in an open-label, single-center phase 2 trial of ibrutinib monotherapy.

The sample in question was PBMCs, obtained after 12 months of ibrutinib treatment. Rearrangement joined TRBV7-6 to TRBJ1-2; 7 central nucleotides agree with TRBD1. This TCR was recovered from a human donor with chronic lymphocytic leukemia. This receptor carries the CDR3 CASSLAPDRRNGYTF. Here is the DNA: TGTGCCAGCAGCTTAGCGCCGGACAGGAGAAATGGCTACACCTTC.